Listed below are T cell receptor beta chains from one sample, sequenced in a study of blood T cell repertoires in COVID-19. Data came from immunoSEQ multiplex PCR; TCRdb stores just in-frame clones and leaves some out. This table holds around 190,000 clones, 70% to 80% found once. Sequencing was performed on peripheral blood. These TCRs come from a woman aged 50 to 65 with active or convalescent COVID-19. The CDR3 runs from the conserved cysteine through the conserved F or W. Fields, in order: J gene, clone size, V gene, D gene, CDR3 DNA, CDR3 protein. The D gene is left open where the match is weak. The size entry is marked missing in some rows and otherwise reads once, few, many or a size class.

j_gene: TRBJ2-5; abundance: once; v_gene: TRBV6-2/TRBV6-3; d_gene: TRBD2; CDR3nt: TGTGCCAGCAGTTACTCCCTTTCTAGCGGGAGGTTCCAAGAGACCCAGTACTTC; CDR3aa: CASSYSLSSGRFQETQYF
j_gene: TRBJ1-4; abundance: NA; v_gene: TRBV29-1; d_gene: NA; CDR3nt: TGCAGCGTTACCGGACACCACCGGACGGGTGAAAAACTGTTTTTT; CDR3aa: CSVTGHHRTGEKLFF
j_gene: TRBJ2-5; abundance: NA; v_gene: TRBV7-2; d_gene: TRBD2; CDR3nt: TGTGCCAGCAGTCCCAGACTAGCCAACGAAGAGACCCAGTACTTC; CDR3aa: CASSPRLANEETQYF
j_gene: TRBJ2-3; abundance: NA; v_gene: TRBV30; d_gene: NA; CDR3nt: TGTGCCTGGAGTGCCACCGGGGACTGGCTTAGCACAGATACGCAGTATTTT; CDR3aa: CAWSATGDWLSTDTQYF
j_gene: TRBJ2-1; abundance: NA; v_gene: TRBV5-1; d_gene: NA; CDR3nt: TGCGCCAGCAGACTAGTTGCTGAGCAGTTCTTC; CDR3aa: CASRLVAEQFF
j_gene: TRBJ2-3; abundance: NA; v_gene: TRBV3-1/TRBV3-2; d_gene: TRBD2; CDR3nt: TGTGCCAGCAGCCAAGAACTAGCGGGGTTCACAGATACGCAGTATTTT; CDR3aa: CASSQELAGFTDTQYF
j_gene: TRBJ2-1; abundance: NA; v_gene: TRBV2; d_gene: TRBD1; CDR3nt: TGTGCCAGCCACCGGGACAGGAGTTACAATGAGCAGTTCTTC; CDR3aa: CASHRDRSYNEQFF
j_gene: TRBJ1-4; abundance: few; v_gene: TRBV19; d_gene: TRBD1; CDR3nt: TGTGCCAGTAGTCTTGGAGGTGGGGACAGGGATGAAAAACTGTTTTTT; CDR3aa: CASSLGGGDRDEKLFF
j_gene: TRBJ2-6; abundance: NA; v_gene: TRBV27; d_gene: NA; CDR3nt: TGTGCCAGCAGTCCTTGGGGCCGCGGGGCCAACGTCCTGACTTTC; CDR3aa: CASSPWGRGANVLTF
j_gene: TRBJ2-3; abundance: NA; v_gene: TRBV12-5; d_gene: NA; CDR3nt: TGTGCTAGTGGTCCCCCGGGTCCCACAGATACGCAGTATTTT; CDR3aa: CASGPPGPTDTQYF
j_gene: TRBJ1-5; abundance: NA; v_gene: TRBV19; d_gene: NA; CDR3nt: TGTGCCAGTAGTGACCAAGGGACAAGGGGACCTAGACGCAATCAGCCCCAGCATTTT; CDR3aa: CASSDQGTRGPRRNQPQHF
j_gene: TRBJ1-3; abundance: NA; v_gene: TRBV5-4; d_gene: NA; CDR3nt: TGTGCCAGCAGCTTCGGGGGTCTGGCGGGCGGAAACACCATATATTTT; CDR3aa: CASSFGGLAGGNTIYF
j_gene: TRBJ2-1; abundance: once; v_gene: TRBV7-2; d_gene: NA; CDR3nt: TGTGCCAGCAGCTTGGACGGACAGAGCTCCTACAATGAGCAGTTCTTC; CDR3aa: CASSLDGQSSYNEQFF
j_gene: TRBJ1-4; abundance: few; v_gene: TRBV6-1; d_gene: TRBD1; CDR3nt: TGTGCCAGCAGTGAAGGGGACAGGGGCAGGAGTGAAAAACTGTTTTTT; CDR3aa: CASSEGDRGRSEKLFF
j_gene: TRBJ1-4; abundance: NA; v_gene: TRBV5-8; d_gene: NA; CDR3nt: TGTGCCAGCAGCCCCATGCGTGGGGCAGGAACTAATGAAAAACTGTTTTTT; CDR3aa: CASSPMRGAGTNEKLFF
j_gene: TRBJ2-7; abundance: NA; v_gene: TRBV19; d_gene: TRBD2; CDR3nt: TGTGCCAGCACCGGCGTGAGCGGGGGTTTCTACGAGCAGTACTTC; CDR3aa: CASTGVSGGFYEQYF
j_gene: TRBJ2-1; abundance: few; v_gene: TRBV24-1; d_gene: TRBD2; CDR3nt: TGTGCCACCAGTGCAGGGTTGCAGGGAGGGTTTAGCTCCTACAATGAGCAGTTCTTC; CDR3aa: CATSAGLQGGFSSYNEQFF
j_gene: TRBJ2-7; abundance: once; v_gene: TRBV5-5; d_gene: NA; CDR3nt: TGTGCCAGCAGCCTAAGGTGGGAGAGCTCCTACGAGCAGTACTTC; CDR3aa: CASSLRWESSYEQYF
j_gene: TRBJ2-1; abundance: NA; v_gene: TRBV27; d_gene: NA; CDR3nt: TGTGCCAGCAGTTTATCGAGGTACAATGAGCAGTTCTTC; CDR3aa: CASSLSRYNEQFF
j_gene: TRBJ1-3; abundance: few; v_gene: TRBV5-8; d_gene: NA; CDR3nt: TGTGCCAGCAGCCGGGGGGACTCTCGAAACACCATATATTTT; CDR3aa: CASSRGDSRNTIYF
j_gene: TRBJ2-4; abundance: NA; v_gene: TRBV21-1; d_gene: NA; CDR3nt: TGTGCCAGCAGCAACCGCAGGGATTCCCTACCAGCGGGAGCCAAAAACATTCAGTACTTC; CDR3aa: CASSNRRDSLPAGAKNIQYF
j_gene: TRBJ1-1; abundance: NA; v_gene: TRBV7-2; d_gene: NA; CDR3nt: TGTGCCAGCAGCTTAGAGGCCACAGGGAAGAGGGGTGCTTTCTTT; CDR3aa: CASSLEATGKRGAFF
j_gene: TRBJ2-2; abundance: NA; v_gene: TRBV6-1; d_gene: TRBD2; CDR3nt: TGTGCCAGCAGGGAAGGACTAGCGTCCGGGGAGCTGTTTTTT; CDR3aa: CASREGLASGELFF
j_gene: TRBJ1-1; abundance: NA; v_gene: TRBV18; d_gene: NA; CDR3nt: TGTGCCAGCTCACCACAGCCAGGGCCCACTGAAGCTTTCTTT; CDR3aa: CASSPQPGPTEAFF
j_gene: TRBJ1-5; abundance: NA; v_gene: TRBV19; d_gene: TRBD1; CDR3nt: TGTGCCAGTAGTATAATAGGGGGCGGGAATCAGCCCCAGCATTTT; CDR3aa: CASSIIGGGNQPQHF
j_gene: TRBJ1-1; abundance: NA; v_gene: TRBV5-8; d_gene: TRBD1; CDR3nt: TGTGCCAGCAGCTTGGGTCAGGGGGTGAACACTGAAGCTTTCTTT; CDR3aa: CASSLGQGVNTEAFF
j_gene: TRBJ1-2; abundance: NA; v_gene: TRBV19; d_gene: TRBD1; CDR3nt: TGTGCCAGTAACCACGGGACAGACAACTATGGCTACACCTTC; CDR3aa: CASNHGTDNYGYTF
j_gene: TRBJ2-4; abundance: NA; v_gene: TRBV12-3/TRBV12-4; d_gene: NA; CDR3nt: TGTGCCAGCAGTTTAGCGCAGGGTAACATTCAGTACTTC; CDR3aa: CASSLAQGNIQYF
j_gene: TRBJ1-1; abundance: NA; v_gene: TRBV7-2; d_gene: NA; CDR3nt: TGTGCCAGCAGCCCACCGGGGGGGCTGAACACTGAAGCTTTCTTT; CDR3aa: CASSPPGGLNTEAFF
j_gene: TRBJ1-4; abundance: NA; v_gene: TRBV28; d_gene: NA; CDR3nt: TGTGCCAGCAGTTTAACCACGGCTGGAACAGGAAAACTGTTTTTT; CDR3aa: CASSLTTAGTGKLFF
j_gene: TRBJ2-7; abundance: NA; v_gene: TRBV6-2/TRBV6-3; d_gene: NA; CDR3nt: TGTGCCAGCAGCAGGGGAGGCGGGAGTTTAGGCGAGCAGTACTTC; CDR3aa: CASSRGGGSLGEQYF
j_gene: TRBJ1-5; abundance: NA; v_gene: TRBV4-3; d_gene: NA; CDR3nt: TGCGCCAGCAGCCCCCATATCCAGGGGAATCAGCCCCAGCATTTT; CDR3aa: CASSPHIQGNQPQHF
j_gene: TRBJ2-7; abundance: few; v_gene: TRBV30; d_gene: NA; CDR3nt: TGTGCCTGGAGTGCGGGGAGAAGGGCCTACGAGCAGTACTTC; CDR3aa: CAWSAGRRAYEQYF
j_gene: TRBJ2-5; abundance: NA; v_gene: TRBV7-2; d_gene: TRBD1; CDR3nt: TGTGCCAGCAGCTCCCTAGGGGGCCCGGTTTTCTCCCAGTACTTC; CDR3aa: CASSSLGGPVFSQYF
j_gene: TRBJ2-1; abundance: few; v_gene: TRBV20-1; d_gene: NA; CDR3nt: TGCAGTGCTAGTGGTCTAGCCGAGCAGTTCTTC; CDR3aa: CSASGLAEQFF
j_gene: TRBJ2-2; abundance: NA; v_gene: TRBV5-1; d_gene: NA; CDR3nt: TGCGCCAGCAGCCTGTCTAGCGCCAACACCGGGGAGCTGTTTTTT; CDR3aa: CASSLSSANTGELFF
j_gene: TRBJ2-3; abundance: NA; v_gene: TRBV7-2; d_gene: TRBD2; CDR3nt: TGTGCCAGCACCTCGGGGGGGTGGGGAGATACGCAGTATTTT; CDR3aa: CASTSGGWGDTQYF
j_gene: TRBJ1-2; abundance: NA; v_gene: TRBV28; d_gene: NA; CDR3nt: TGTGCCAGCAGTTTATGGGAATCCGGGACACGGATAAATGGCTACACCTTC; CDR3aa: CASSLWESGTRINGYTF
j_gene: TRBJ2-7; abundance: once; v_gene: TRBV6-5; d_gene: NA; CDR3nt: TGTGCCAGCAGTTACCGGGTGGCAGGGGTCGAGCAGTACTTC; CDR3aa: CASSYRVAGVEQYF
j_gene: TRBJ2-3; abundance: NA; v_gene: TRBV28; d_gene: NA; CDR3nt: TGTGCCAGCAGTTTATTGCAGGGCACAGATACGCAGTATTTT; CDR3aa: CASSLLQGTDTQYF